This TCR beta chain was sequenced in a study of cytomegalovirus exposure and HLA in healthy donors. The PCR made use of 60 Vbeta and 13 Jbeta primers. The assay was immunoSEQ multiplex PCR, and TCRdb's table has in-frame clones only and misses some. Here the sample spans 280,000 or so clones, roughly 90% being singletons. Study-level results: Sequence variants that were highly shared formed a cluster that was likely a sequencing artifact. Some TCR beta chains (over 150 of them) were listed as cytomegalovirus-associated.

Donors in the study were healthy people who gave bone marrow. As for this clone: The target antigen is unknown.

The sequence derives from a young woman in good health and CMV-seronegative. Material for sequencing was PBMCs.

This CDR3 is CASSGPGTGDNEQFF. The DNA for the CDR3 is TGCGCCAGCAGTGGTCCCGGGACAGGGGATAATGAGCAGTTCTTC. V and J are TRBV4-1 and TRBJ2-1; TRBD1 matches at 10 bases. Germline CDR1 is MGHRA and CDR2 is YSYEKL. CDR3 size: 15 residues. After removal of 6 bases from V and 7 bases from J, the junction contained 9 bases not matched to a gene.